This T cell receptor gamma chain is drawn from a study of gamma-delta T cells after stem cell transplantation. This clone is deemed medium-sized. A far larger clone is only one base removed, so a read error is likely. Other DNA sequences of this sample code for an identical CDR3. The CDR3 is 15 residues long. The germline CDR1 and CDR2 sequences are GITISATS and ISYDGTV (reference sequence). The J segment lost 4 bases and the V segment lost 0 bases, leaving 9 bases of the junction unmatched. TCRdb re-called the RT-PCR reads using CATT. This table holds about 2,100 gamma-chain clones, roughly 6.7% found once.

This receptor was taken from a human donor. It is not recorded whose cells these are; they may come from a transplant donor. The J gene is TRGJ1 or TRGJ2, the V gene TRGV9. TCRdb records no J gene; here it was assigned by comparing the DNA to germline. The sample comprised gamma-delta T cells. CDR3 nucleotide sequence: TGTGCCTTGTGGGAGGTGGGGGGGAGGTATTATAAGAAACTCTTT. Residues: CALWEVGGRYYKKLF.